This is a list of T cell receptor beta chains from one sample in a study of T cell responses to AZD1222 COVID-19 vaccine. Method: immunoSEQ multiplex PCR; TCRdb's copy keeps in-frame clones and lacks some. The sample consists of about 100,000 clones, roughly 87% of them appearing once. The specimen comprised peripheral blood, sampled on day 0 of AZD1222 vaccination. The receptors shown here come from an adult in good health. Each CDR3 is given with its conserved first and last residue. A D gene is named only where the DNA matches it firmly. Only some rows state a clone size, as once, few, many or a class for expanded clones.

TRBJ1-5	TRBV5-8	.	.	CASSLGRSNQPQHF	TGTGCCAGCAGCTTGGGGCGGAGCAATCAGCCCCAGCATTTT
TRBJ2-3	TRBV7-6	.	TRBD2	CASKRGSGVRRDTQYF	TGTGCCAGCAAGAGAGGTAGCGGGGTTCGTCGCGATACGCAGTATTTT
TRBJ2-2	TRBV5-1	.	.	CASSLNTGELFF	TGCGCCAGCAGCTTGAACACCGGGGAGCTGTTTTTT
TRBJ2-1	TRBV6-5	.	TRBD2	CASSYSGTRLSSEQFF	TGTGCCAGCAGTTACTCAGGGACTAGGCTATCCAGTGAGCAGTTCTTC
TRBJ2-5	TRBV9	.	.	CASSVAGSYNLETQYF	TGTGCCAGCAGCGTAGCGGGGAGCTACAATTTGGAGACCCAGTACTTC
TRBJ2-4	TRBV25-1	.	.	CASSEFDFQYF	TGTGCCAGCAGTGAATTCGACTTTCAGTACTTC
TRBJ2-5	TRBV29-1	.	TRBD2	CSVESGLAGETQYF	TGCAGCGTTGAATCGGGACTAGCGGGAGAGACCCAGTACTTC
TRBJ1-2	TRBV21-1	.	.	CASSKRERGYTF	TGTGCCAGCAGCAAGAGGGAGCGTGGCTACACCTTC
TRBJ2-1	TRBV5-4	.	.	CASSFGGGNNNEQFF	TGTGCCAGCAGCTTTGGAGGGGGCAACAACAATGAGCAGTTCTTC
TRBJ1-2	TRBV7-6	.	TRBD1	CASSSPEGTGAGYTF	TGTGCCAGCAGCTCCCCCGAGGGGACAGGGGCTGGCTACACCTTC
TRBJ2-7	TRBV10-3	.	.	CAISETIFGDEQYF	TGTGCCATCAGTGAGACTATTTTCGGCGACGAGCAGTACTTC
TRBJ2-3	TRBV4-3	.	TRBD2	CASSHYRLARGPDTQYF	TGCGCCAGCAGCCACTACCGACTAGCCCGGGGCCCAGATACGCAGTATTTT
TRBJ1-2	TRBV7-9	.	.	CASSLISTEPNYGYTF	TGTGCCAGCAGCTTAATATCGACGGAACCTAACTATGGCTACACCTTC
TRBJ2-1	TRBV6-5	.	.	CASSVGRDSYNEQFF	TGTGCCAGTTCCGTTGGGCGGGACTCCTACAATGAGCAGTTCTTC
TRBJ2-3	TRBV10-3	.	.	CAIKGSFSTDTQYF	TGTGCCATCAAGGGAAGTTTTAGCACAGATACGCAGTATTTT
TRBJ2-7	TRBV18	.	.	CASSRQDRAYEQYF	TGTGCCAGCTCACGGCAGGACAGAGCCTACGAGCAGTACTTC
TRBJ2-1	TRBV15	.	.	CATSRDRSGTYNEQFF	TGTGCCACCAGCAGAGATAGGAGCGGTACTTACAATGAGCAGTTCTTC
TRBJ1-5	TRBV19	.	TRBD1	CASSDRGLRQPQHF	TGTGCCAGTAGTGACAGGGGGCTCAGGCAGCCCCAGCATTTT
TRBJ1-2	TRBV6-5	.	.	CASVDPYGYTF	TGTGCCAGCGTAGACCCCTATGGCTACACCTTC
TRBJ2-5	TRBV5-4	.	TRBD1	CASSLRTGQETQYF	TGTGCCAGCAGCCTAAGGACAGGGCAAGAGACCCAGTACTTC
TRBJ1-4	TRBV2	.	.	CASAQEGTTNEKLFF	TGTGCCAGCGCCCAGGAGGGGACAACTAATGAAAAACTGTTTTTT
TRBJ2-5	TRBV5-8	.	.	CASSFDKETQYF	TGTGCCAGCAGCTTCGACAAAGAGACCCAGTACTTC
TRBJ1-4	TRBV15	once	.	CATSRARGGRATNEKLFF	TGTGCCACCAGCAGAGCTCGGGGGGGACGTGCAACTAATGAAAAACTGTTTTTT
TRBJ2-5	TRBV7-8	.	TRBD2	CASSLEGGGAVETQYF	TGTGCCAGCAGCTTAGAGGGCGGGGGGGCCGTTGAGACCCAGTACTTC
TRBJ2-2	TRBV10-3	.	TRBD2	CAIYGGGTTGELFF	TGTGCCATCTATGGGGGGGGGACCACCGGGGAGCTGTTTTTT
TRBJ1-6	TRBV3-1/TRBV3-2	.	TRBD1	CASSRGTGGNSPLHF	TGTGCCAGCAGCCGCGGGACAGGGGGTAATTCACCCCTCCACTTT
TRBJ2-2	TRBV18	.	TRBD2	CASQTGQAGVANTGELFF	TGTGCCAGCCAGACGGGGCAAGCGGGAGTCGCGAACACCGGGGAGCTGTTTTTT
TRBJ1-2	TRBV25-1	.	.	CASSDPAGRSNYGYTF	TGTGCCAGCAGTGACCCTGCCGGGCGGTCTAACTATGGCTACACCTTC
TRBJ1-1	TRBV11-2	.	.	CASSPISMGVEAFF	TGTGCCAGCAGCCCTATTTCTATGGGTGTGGAAGCTTTCTTT